This passage covers 14 T cell receptor beta chains from one sample sequenced in a study of glioma-infiltrating T cells after dendritic cell vaccination. The table came from immunoSEQ multiplex PCR; TCRdb's copy has only in-frame clones and leaves some out. In the table there are around 58,000 clones, roughly four fifths of which are singletons. The sequenced sample was blood, obtained before dendritic cell vaccination. These receptor sequences come from a human donor with glioblastoma.

This sequence joins TRBV4-2 and TRBJ2-1; 11 bases align to TRBD2. The CDR3 runs 15 residues. V was clipped by 4 bases and J by 8 bases; unmatched bases: 7. Germline CDR1 LGHNA, CDR2 YNFKEQ. CDR3 DNA sequence: TGTGCCAGCAGCCCTAGCGGGGGGCCTGTAGATGAGCAGTTCTTC. Translated, it gives CASSPSGGPVDEQFF.

The rearrangement links TRBV6-1 to TRBJ2-2, with 12 bases identical to TRBD2. This CDR3 spans 20 amino acids. Germline assignment: CDR1 MNHNS and CDR2 SASEGT. The V gene end was trimmed by 4 bases and the J gene end by 0 bases; junction bases not matched to a gene: 12. CDR3 nucleotide sequence: TGTGCCAGCAGTGGAGGTTGGGCTAGCGGGGGGGCCGCGAACACCGGGGAGCTGTTTTTT. The encoded protein is CASSGGWASGGAANTGELFF.

The rearrangement joins TRBV18 to TRBJ2-7; 9 bases agree with TRBD1. The trim removed 2 bases at V and 5 bases at J, leaving 4 bases unmatched. Per germline, CDR1 KGHSH and CDR2 LQKENI. CDR3 length: 14 residues. The CDR3 loop reads CASSPVRQGDEQYF. The DNA for the CDR3 is TGTGCCAGCTCACCAGTAAGACAGGGGGACGAGCAGTACTTC.

This chain connects TRBV9 to TRBJ1-3; no reliable D call. Germline CDR1 SGDLS, CDR2 YYNGEE. The length of the CDR3 is 16 residues. Trimming cost V 0 bases and J 4 bases, with 14 bases left between them. The CDR3 DNA sequence: TGTGCCAGCAGCGTAGCCGGGATTGGACCCGGAAACACCATATATTTT. This encodes CASSVAGIGPGNTIYF.

The J gene is TRBJ1-2, the V gene TRBV27; D unresolved. The V end was cut by 3 bases, the J end by 2 bases, with 7 bases between. CDR3 size: 13 residues. Germline V gives CDR1 MNHEY, CDR2 SMNVEV (reference sequence). The CDR3 here is CASSFEANYGYTF. DNA for the CDR3: TGTGCCAGCAGTTTCGAAGCGAACTATGGCTACACCTTC.

The rearrangement uses TRBV7-2 and TRBJ1-2; no firm D call. V was shortened by 3 bases and J by 6 bases, with 11 bases between the two germline ends. The CDR3 covers 13 residues. Per germline, CDR1 SGHTA and CDR2 FQGNSA. The CDR3 loop reads CASSLEGVDGYTF. The CDR3 bases are TGTGCCAGCAGCTTGGAGGGAGTTGATGGCTACACCTTC.

J is TRBJ2-3 and V is TRBV5-4, with unresolved D. V was shortened by 1 base and J by 2 bases, with 11 bases between the two germline ends. This CDR3 comprises 15 residues. In germline, CDR1 is SGHNT, CDR2 YYREEE (reference sequence). The CDR3 DNA reads TGTGCCAGCAGCTTGTCCAGATCTTACACAGATACGCAGTATTTT. Residues: CASSLSRSYTDTQYF.

The chain is built from TRBV6-1 and TRBJ2-7; 8 nucleotides align to TRBD1. Germline V gene data show CDR1 as MNHNS and CDR2 as SASEGT. CDR3 length equals 13 residues. J gave up 3 bases and V 6 bases, and 4 bases lay outside the gene matches. Here the CDR3 reads CASRDRVVYEQYF. The CDR3 nucleotides read TGTGCCAGCAGGGACAGGGTAGTCTACGAGCAGTACTTC.

The genes are TRBV10-3 and TRBJ2-3; 10 bases agree with TRBD1. V lost 0 bases, J lost 3 bases, and 3 bases stayed unmatched. The CDR3 sequence is 16 residues long. CDR1 is ENHRY and CDR2 is SYGVKD in the germline V gene. CDR3 protein: CAISESGTGATDTQYF. In DNA form, the CDR3 reads TGTGCCATCAGTGAGTCGGGGACAGGGGCGACAGATACGCAGTATTTT.

The chain recombines TRBV19 with TRBJ2-5, with TRBD1 matching over 8 bases. V lost 5 bases to trimming and J lost 5 bases; unmatched junction nucleotides: 7. The CDR3 is 14 residues long. Germline CDR1 is LNHDA and CDR2 is SQIVND (reference sequence). The CDR3 loop reads CASSPGGSRETQYF. The CDR3 DNA sequence: TGTGCCAGTAGTCCAGGGGGCTCGCGGGAGACCCAGTACTTC.

The chain employs TRBV5-1 and TRBJ2-7; TRBD1 agrees at 9 bases. Germline CDR1 is SGHRS and CDR2 is YFSETQ. The CDR3 is 16 residues long. The V and J ends lost 4 bases and 5 bases, in that order; junction bases with no gene match: 13. CDR3 residues: CASSVPRTGVFHEQYF. The CDR3 DNA reads as TGCGCCAGCAGCGTCCCAAGGACAGGGGTCTTCCACGAGCAGTACTTC. The complete variable domain, with remaining parts taken from reference TRBV5-1 and TRBJ2-7, reads KAGVTQTPRYLIKTRGQQVTLSCSPISGHRSVSWYQQTPGQGLQFLFEYFSETQRNKGNFPGRFSGRQFSNSRSEMNVSTLELGDSALYLCASSVPRTGVFHEQYFGPGTRLTVT.

The chain has TRBV28 and TRBJ1-2; D is undetermined. The CDR3 is 13 residues long. V was cut by 5 bases and J by 8 bases, with 15 bases left in between. Germline V gives CDR1 MDHEN, CDR2 SYDVKM. The CDR3 coding sequence is TGTGCCAGCAGTCTCTGGACTGGACGGGGCTACACCTTC. Translating it yields CASSLWTGRGYTF.

In its sample, this clone was seen a few times. The chain links TRBV5-4 to TRBJ1-4, with D possibly being TRBD1 (5 bases). The CDR3 is 15 amino acids. CDR1 SGHNT and CDR2 YYREEE come from the germline V gene (reference sequence). Trimming shortened V by 0 bases and J by 8 bases, and 14 bases separated the two germline ends. Here the CDR3 DNA reads TGTGCCAGCAGCTTGGCCGGTCAGGGCCGAGAAAAACTGTTTTTT. It codes for CASSLAGQGREKLFF. The full variable domain, rest sourced from reference TRBV5-4 and TRBJ1-4, is ETGVTQSPTHLIKTRGQQVTLRCSSQSGHNTVSWYQQALGQGPQFIFQYYREEENGRGNFPPRFSGLQFPNYSSELNVNALELDDSALYLCASSLAGQGREKLFFGSGTQLSVL.

About this clone itself: Germline and junction disagree at one end, which may indicate a read error. The genes are TRBV6-6 and TRBJ1-4; D uncertain. CDR3 size: 13 residues. Germline-derived CDR1 and CDR2 are MNHNY and SVGAGI (reference sequence). CDR3 coding DNA: TGTGCCAGCAGTTACTCGACTAGTGAAAAACTGTTTTTT. It yields the protein CASSYSTSEKLFF.